The rows below give T cell receptor beta chains drawn from one sample of a study of chemoradiotherapy in HPV16-positive cancers. Here immunoSEQ multiplex PCR was the method, and the copy in TCRdb shows in-frame clones only, minus some. Among approximately 13,000 clones listed, around 82% were seen once. Specimen: blood, collected from a patient who underwent chemoradiotherapy. The source is a human donor with HPV-associated anogenital cancer. CDR3s include the opening cysteine and the closing phenylalanine or tryptophan. The D gene is left open where the match is weak. Some rows mark clone size as missing; the rest say once, few, many or name a class of expanded clone.

>-|TRBJ2-7|14|-|TRBV18
TGTGCCAGCTCGTTTACAACAGAGACCTACGAGCAGTACTTC
CASSFTTETYEQYF
>-|TRBJ1-2|13|-|TRBV29-1
TGCAGCGTTGGTCAGGGGCAGAAGAATGGCTACACCTTC
CSVGQGQKNGYTF
>few|TRBJ2-2|16|TRBD1|TRBV5-1
TGCGCCAGCAGCTTCGAGACAGGGAGAAACACCGGGGAGCTGTTTTTT
CASSFETGRNTGELFF
>-|TRBJ1-2|13|TRBD1|TRBV11-2
TGTGCCAGCAGACTGACAGGGGGCGATGGCTACACCTTC
CASRLTGGDGYTF
>-|TRBJ2-3|14|TRBD1|TRBV11-3
TGTGCCAGCAGCTTCAGAGGGGGCGCAGATACGCAGTATTTT
CASSFRGGADTQYF
>few|TRBJ1-3|12|-|TRBV2
TGTGCCAGCGAGGGCTCTGGAAACACCATATATTTT
CASEGSGNTIYF
>-|TRBJ1-1|13|-|TRBV6-4
TGTGCCAGCAGTGTCGAAAAAGGGACTGAAGCTTTCTTT
CASSVEKGTEAFF
>-|TRBJ2-2|13|-|TRBV19
TGTGCCAGTAGTAAGTTCCACGCCGGGGAGCTGTTTTTT
CASSKFHAGELFF
>-|TRBJ2-7|14|-|TRBV5-4
TGTGCCAGCAGCTTGCGGGGATTGGGTTACGAGCAGTACTTC
CASSLRGLGYEQYF
>-|TRBJ1-1|14|-|TRBV11-2
TGTGCCAGCAGCTTATCTATCGGGATCACTGAAGCTTTCTTT
CASSLSIGITEAFF
>-|TRBJ2-7|16|TRBD2|TRBV7-7
TGTGCCACCCCACCTGCGTTGGGACTAGCCTCCTACGAGCAGTACTTC
CATPPALGLASYEQYF
>-|TRBJ1-5|18|TRBD1|TRBV5-8
TGTGCCAGCAGCCCTGGGACAGGGGGCGTCAGAACCGATCAGCCCCAGCATTTT
CASSPGTGGVRTDQPQHF
>large|TRBJ2-3|16|-|TRBV15
TGTGCCACCAGCAGAGATCTTCGGGGACCACCCGGTACGCAGTATTTT
CATSRDLRGPPGTQYF
>few|TRBJ1-1|14|-|TRBV6-1
TGTGCCAGCAGTGCTGACAGGTCGGTCACTGAAGCTTTCTTT
CASSADRSVTEAFF
>-|TRBJ1-5|16|-|TRBV27
TGTGCCAGCAGTTTATTGAGCCGGGACTCCAATCAGCCCCAGCATTTT
CASSLLSRDSNQPQHF
>-|TRBJ1-5|13|-|TRBV5-3
TGTGCCAGAAGCAGAGGAAGCAATCAGCCCCAGCATTTT
CARSRGSNQPQHF
>once|TRBJ2-6|19|TRBD1|TRBV19
TGTGCCAGTACCCCACGCCGTGACAGGGGGCGAACTGGGGCCAACGTCCTGACTTTC
CASTPRRDRGRTGANVLTF
>once|TRBJ1-2|13|-|TRBV2
TGTGCCAGCAGTGAGGGCAGGCAGTATGGCTACACCTTC
CASSEGRQYGYTF
>-|TRBJ2-1|10|TRBD2|TRBV29-1
TGCGGCGCGGGGGATGTGGAGCAGTTCTTC
CGAGDVEQFF
>-|TRBJ1-1|12|-|TRBV5-1
TGCGCCAGCAGCTTGGTCCCCACTGAAGCTTTCTTT
CASSLVPTEAFF
>once|TRBJ2-2|14|TRBD1|TRBV6-1
TGTGCCAGCAGGAGGGGGCGCGACACCGGGGAGCTGTTTTTT
CASRRGRDTGELFF
>-|TRBJ2-2|15|-|TRBV7-9
TGTGCCAGCAGCTTACGGGAAACCAGCACCGGGGAGCTGTTTTTT
CASSLRETSTGELFF
>-|TRBJ1-2|16|-|TRBV28
TGTGCCAGCAGTTCCAGGGCCGTAGCAGATACCTATGGCTACACCTTC
CASSSRAVADTYGYTF
>-|TRBJ2-2|17|TRBD1|TRBV27
TGTGCCAGCAGACCTCTAAAGGGACAGGGGGGAAGCGGGGAGCTGTTTTTT
CASRPLKGQGGSGELFF
>-|TRBJ2-7|17|TRBD2|TRBV30
TGTGCCTGGAGTGTCGGAAGAACTAGCGGGGGGGCTCAAGAGCAGTACTTC
CAWSVGRTSGGAQEQYF
>-|TRBJ2-3|12|-|TRBV19
TGTGCCAGTAGGCAGGGAGGAGATACGCAGTATTTT
CASRQGGDTQYF
>-|TRBJ1-2|13|-|TRBV5-6
TGTGCCAGCAGCTTGGAGGGGATCAATGGCTACACCTTC
CASSLEGINGYTF
>-|TRBJ1-2|11|-|TRBV20-1
TGCAGTGCTCCGCTGGGGGATGGCTACACCTTC
CSAPLGDGYTF
>-|TRBJ2-4|18|TRBD1|TRBV18
TGTGCCAGCTCACCACTGAGACAGGGCCCTGTAGCCAAAAACATTCAGTACTTC
CASSPLRQGPVAKNIQYF
>-|TRBJ2-3|15|TRBD1|TRBV2
TGTGCCAGCAGGCCGACAGGGGTGAACACAGATACGCAGTATTTT
CASRPTGVNTDTQYF